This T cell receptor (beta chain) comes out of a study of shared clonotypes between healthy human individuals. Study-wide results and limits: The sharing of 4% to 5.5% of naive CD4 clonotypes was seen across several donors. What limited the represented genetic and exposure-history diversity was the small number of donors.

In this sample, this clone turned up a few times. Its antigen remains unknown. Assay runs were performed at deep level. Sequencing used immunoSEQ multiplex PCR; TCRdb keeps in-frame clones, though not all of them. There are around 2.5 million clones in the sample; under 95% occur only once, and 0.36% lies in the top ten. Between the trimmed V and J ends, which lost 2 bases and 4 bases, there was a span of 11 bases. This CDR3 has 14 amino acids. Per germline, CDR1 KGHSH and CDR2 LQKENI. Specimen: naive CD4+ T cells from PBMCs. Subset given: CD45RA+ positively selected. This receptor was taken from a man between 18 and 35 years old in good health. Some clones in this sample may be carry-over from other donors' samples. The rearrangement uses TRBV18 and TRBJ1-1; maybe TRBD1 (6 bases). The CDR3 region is CASSPLGGGTEAFF. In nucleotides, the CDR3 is TGTGCCAGCTCACCATTGGGGGGCGGCACTGAAGCTTTCTTT.